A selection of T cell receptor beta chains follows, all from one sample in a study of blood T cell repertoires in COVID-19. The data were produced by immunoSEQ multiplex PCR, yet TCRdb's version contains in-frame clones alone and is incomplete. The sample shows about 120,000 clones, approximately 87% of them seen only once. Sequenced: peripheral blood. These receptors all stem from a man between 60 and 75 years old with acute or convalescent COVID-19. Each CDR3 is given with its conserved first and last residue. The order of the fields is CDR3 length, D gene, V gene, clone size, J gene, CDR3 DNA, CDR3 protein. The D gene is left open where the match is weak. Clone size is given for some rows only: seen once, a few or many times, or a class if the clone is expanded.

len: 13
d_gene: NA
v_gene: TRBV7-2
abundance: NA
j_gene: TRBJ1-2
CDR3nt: TGTGCCAGCAGCTTAAACAGCCCCTATGGCTACACCTTC
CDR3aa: CASSLNSPYGYTF

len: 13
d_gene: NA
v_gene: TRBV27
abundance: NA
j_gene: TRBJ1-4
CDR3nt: TGTGCCAGCAGCGGGGGTTGGGGGGAAAAACTGTTTTTT
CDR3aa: CASSGGWGEKLFF

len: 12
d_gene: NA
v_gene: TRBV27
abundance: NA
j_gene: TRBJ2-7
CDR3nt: TGTGCCAGTAAGCAGGGGCTCTACGAGCAGTACTTC
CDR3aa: CASKQGLYEQYF

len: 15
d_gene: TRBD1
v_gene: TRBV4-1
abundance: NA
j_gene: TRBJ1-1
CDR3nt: TGCGCCAGCAGCCAAGATCCAGGGGGGAACACTGAAGCTTTCTTT
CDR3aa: CASSQDPGGNTEAFF

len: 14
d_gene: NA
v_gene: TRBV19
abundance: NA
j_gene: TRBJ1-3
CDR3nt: TGTGCCAGTAGTATCGGGGGCTCTGGAAACACCATATATTTT
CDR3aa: CASSIGGSGNTIYF

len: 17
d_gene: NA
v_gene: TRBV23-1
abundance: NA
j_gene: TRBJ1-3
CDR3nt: TGCGCCAGCAGTCAAAGGGCAGGGTGGCACACTGGAAACACCATATATTTT
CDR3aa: CASSQRAGWHTGNTIYF

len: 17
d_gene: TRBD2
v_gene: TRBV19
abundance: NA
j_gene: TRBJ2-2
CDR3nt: TGTGCCAGTAGTATTGGTCCTAGCGGGAGGTTCACCGGGGAGCTGTTTTTT
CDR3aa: CASSIGPSGRFTGELFF

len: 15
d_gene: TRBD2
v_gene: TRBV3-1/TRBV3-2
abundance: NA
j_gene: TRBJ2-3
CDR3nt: TGTGCCAGCAGCCAGGGACTAGCGGGCGCAGATACGCAGTATTTT
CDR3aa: CASSQGLAGADTQYF

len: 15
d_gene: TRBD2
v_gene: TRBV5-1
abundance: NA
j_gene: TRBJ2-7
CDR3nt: TGCGCCAGCAGCTTGGGACTAGCGGGAGTAGACGAGCAGTACTTC
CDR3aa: CASSLGLAGVDEQYF

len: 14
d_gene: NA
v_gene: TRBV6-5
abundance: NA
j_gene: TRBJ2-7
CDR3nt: TGTGCCAGCAGTTACTCTGAGGGGGCCTACGAGCAGTACTTC
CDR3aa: CASSYSEGAYEQYF

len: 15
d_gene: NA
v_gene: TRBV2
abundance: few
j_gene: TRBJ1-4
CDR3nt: TGTGCCAGCAGTTTAATACTAGGGATGGTCGAAAAACTGTTTTTT
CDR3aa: CASSLILGMVEKLFF

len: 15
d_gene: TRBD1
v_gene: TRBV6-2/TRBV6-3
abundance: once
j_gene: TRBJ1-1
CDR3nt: TGTGCCAGCAGTTATCCGGGACAGGGGTCCCCCGAAGCTTTCTTT
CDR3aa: CASSYPGQGSPEAFF

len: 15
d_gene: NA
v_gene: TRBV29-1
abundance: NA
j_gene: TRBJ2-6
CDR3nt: TGCAGCGTTGTCAGGGAAGCCTCCGGGGCCAACGTCCTGACTTTC
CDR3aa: CSVVREASGANVLTF

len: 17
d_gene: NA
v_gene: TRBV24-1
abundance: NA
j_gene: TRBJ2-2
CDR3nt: TGTGCCACCAGTGACTATCAGGGGACCTCGAACACCGGGGAGCTGTTTTTT
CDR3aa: CATSDYQGTSNTGELFF

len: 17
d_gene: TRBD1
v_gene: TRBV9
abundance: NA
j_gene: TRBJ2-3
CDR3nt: TGTGCCAGCAGCGTAGATGGGACAGGGCCTGGGGCAGATACGCAGTATTTT
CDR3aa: CASSVDGTGPGADTQYF

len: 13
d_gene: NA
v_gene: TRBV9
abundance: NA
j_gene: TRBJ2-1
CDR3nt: TGTGCCAGCAGCGTAGCTACAGGGAATGAGCAGTTCTTC
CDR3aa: CASSVATGNEQFF

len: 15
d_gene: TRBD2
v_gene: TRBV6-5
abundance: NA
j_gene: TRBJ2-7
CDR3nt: TGTGCCAGCAGTTCAAGAGCGGGAACTACCTACGAGCAGTACTTC
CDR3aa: CASSSRAGTTYEQYF

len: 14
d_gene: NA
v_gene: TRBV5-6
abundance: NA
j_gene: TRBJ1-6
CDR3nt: TGTGCCAGCAGCTTTCGGGTCTCGAATTCACCCCTCCACTTT
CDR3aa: CASSFRVSNSPLHF

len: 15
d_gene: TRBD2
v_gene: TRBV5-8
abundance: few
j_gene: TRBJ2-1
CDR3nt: TGTGCCAGCAGCCTAGGACTAGCGGGGTACAATGAGCAGTTCTTC
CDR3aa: CASSLGLAGYNEQFF

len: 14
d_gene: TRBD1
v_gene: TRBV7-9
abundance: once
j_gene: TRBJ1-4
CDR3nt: TGTGCCAGCAGCCCGGACAGGGAGGACGAAAAACTGTTTTTT
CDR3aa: CASSPDREDEKLFF

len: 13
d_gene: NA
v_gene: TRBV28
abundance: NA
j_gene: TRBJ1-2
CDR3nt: TGTGCCAGCAGCCGTCCAGGGAAGGGCGGCTACACCTTC
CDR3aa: CASSRPGKGGYTF

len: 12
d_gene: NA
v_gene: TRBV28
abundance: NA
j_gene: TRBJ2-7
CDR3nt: TGTGCCAGCAGTTTATACGCAGGGGTCAGACACTTC
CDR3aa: CASSLYAGVRHF

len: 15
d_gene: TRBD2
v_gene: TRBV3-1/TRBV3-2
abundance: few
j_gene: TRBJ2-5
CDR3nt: TGTGCCAGCAGCCAAGACCTGACTAGCGGAGAGACCCAGTACTTC
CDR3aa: CASSQDLTSGETQYF

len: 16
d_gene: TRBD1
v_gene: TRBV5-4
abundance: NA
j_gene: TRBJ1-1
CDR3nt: TGTGCCAGCAGCTTAGGACAGGGTTTGGTGAACACTGAAGCTTTCTTT
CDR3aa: CASSLGQGLVNTEAFF

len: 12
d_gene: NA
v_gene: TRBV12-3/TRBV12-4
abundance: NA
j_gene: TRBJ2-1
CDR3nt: TGTGCCAGCAGTTTAAGCCCAACTGAGCAGTTCTTC
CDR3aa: CASSLSPTEQFF

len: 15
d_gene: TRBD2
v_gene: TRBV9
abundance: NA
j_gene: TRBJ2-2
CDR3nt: TGTGCCAGCAGCCCCCGGACTAGGGACACCGGGGAGCTGTTTTTT
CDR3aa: CASSPRTRDTGELFF

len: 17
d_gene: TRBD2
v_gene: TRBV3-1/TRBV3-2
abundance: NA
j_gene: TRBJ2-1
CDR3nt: TGTGCCAGCAGCCAAGATGAGCGGGAGGGCCGGGAAAATGAGCAGTTCTTC
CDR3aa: CASSQDEREGRENEQFF

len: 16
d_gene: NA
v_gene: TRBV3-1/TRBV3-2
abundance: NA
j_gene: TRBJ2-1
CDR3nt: TGTGCCAGCAGCGCCACTAAGGCTCCCTCCTACAATGAGCAGTTCTTC
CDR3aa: CASSATKAPSYNEQFF